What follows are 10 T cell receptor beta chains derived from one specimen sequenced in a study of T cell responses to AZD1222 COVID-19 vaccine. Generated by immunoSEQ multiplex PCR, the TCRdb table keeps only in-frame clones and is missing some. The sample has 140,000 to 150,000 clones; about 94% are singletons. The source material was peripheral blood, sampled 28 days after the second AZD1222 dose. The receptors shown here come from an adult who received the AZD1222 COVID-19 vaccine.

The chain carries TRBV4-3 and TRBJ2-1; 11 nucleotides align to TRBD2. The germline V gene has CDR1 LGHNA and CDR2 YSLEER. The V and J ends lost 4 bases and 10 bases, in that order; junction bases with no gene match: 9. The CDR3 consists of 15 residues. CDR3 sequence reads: CASSPEALAGGEQFF. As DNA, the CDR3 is TGCGCCAGCAGCCCAGAAGCGCTAGCGGGAGGAGAGCAGTTCTTC.

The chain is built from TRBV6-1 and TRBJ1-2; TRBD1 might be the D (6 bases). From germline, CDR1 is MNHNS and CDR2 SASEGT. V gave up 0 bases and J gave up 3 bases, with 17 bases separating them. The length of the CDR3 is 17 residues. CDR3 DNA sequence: TGTGCCAGCAGTGAAGCGTTGGGGGCGCGTGAGTACTATGGCTACACCTTC. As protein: CASSEALGAREYYGYTF.

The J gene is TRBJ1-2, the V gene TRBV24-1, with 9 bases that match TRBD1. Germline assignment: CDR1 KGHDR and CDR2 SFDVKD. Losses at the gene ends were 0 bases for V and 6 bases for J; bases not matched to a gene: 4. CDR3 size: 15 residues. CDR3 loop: CATSDLTGGIDGYTF. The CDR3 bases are TGTGCCACCAGTGATTTGACAGGGGGCATTGATGGCTACACCTTC.

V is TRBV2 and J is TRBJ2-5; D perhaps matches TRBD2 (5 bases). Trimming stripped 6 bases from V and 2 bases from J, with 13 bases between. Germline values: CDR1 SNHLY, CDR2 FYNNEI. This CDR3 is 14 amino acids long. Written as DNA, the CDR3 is TGTGCCAGCAGCCGGGTTTCGGGGCAAGAGACCCAGTACTTC. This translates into CASSRVSGQETQYF.

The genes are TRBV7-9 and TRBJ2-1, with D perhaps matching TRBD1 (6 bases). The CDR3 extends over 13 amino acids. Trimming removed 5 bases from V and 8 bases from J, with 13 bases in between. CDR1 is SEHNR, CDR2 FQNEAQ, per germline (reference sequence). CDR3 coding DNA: TGTGCCAGCAGCCCGTGGACAGAACATGAGCAGTTCTTC. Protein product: CASSPWTEHEQFF.

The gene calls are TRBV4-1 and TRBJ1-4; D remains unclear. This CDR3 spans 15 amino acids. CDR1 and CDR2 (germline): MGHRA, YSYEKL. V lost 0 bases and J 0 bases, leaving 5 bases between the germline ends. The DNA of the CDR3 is TGCGCCAGCAGCCAAGAAACAGCAACTAATGAAAAACTGTTTTTT. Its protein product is CASSQETATNEKLFF.

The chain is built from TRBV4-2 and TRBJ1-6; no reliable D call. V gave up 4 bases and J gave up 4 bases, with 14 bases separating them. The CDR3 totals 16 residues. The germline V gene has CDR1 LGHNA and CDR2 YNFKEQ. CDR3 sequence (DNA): TGTGCCAGCAGCCCACTCGACCTACAGTATAATTCACCCCTCCACTTT. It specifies CASSPLDLQYNSPLHF.

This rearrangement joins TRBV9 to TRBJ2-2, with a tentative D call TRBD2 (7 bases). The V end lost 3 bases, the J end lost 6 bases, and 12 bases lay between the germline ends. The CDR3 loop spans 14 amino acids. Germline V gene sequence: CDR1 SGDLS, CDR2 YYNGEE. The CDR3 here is CASSEGGVSGELFF. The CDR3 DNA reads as TGTGCCAGCAGCGAAGGGGGGGTCTCCGGGGAGCTGTTTTTT. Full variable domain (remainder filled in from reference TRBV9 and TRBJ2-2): DSGVTQTPKHLITATGQRVTLRCSPRSGDLSVYWYQQSLDQGLQFLIQYYNGEERAKGNILERFSAQQFPDLHSELNLSSLELGDSALYFCASSEGGVSGELFFGEGSRLTVL.

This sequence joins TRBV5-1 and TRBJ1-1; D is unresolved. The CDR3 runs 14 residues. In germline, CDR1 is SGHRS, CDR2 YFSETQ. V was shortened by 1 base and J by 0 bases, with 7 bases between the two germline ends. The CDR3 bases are TGCGCCAGCAGCTTGAGCGGGGTGAACACTGAAGCTTTCTTT. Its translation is CASSLSGVNTEAFF.

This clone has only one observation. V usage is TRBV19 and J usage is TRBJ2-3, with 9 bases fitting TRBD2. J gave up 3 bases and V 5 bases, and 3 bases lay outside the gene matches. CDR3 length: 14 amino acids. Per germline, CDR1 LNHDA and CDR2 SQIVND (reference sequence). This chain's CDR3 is CASSPSGTTDTQYF. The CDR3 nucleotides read TGTGCCAGTAGTCCTAGCGGGACGACAGATACGCAGTATTTT.